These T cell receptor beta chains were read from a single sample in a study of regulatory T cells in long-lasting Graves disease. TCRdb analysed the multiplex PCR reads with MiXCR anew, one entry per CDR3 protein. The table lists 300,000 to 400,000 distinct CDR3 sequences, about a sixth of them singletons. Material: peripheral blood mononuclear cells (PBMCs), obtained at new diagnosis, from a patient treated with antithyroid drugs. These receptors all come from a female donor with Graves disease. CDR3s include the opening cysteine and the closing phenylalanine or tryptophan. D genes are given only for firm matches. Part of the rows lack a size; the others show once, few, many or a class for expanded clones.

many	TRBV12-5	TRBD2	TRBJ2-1	TGTGCTAGTGGTTTGGTAGTGACTAGCGGGGGGAAAACCTCCTACAATGAGCAGTTCTTC	CASGLVVTSGGKTSYNEQFF
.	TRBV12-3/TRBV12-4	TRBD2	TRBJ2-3	TGTGCCAGCAGTTTATTCTCCTATAGCGGGAGCAAGGATACGCAGTATTTT	CASSLFSYSGSKDTQYF
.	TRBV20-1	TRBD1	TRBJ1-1	TGCAGTGCTAGACCTAGACAGGGGGCCGGGACTGAAGCTTTCTTT	CSARPRQGAGTEAFF
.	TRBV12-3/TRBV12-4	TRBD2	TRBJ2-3	TGTGCCAGCAGTACGACTAGCGGCGCAGATACGCAGTATTTT	CASSTTSGADTQYF
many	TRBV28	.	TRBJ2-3	TGTGCCAGCAGCCTGAACAGGGTGCGAGCAGATACGCAGTATTTT	CASSLNRVRADTQYF
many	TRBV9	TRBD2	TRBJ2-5	TGTGCCAGCAGCGGGCAACTAGCGAGCGAGACCCAGTACTTC	CASSGQLASETQYF
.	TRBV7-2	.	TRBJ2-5	TGTGCCAGCAGCTTAGTTTCCACGAGGAACCAAGAGACCCAGTACTTC	CASSLVSTRNQETQYF
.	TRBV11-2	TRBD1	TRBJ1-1	TGTGCCAGCAGCCCGGGACAGCGGTTAGCTTTCTTT	CASSPGQRLAFF
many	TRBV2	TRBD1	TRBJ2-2	TGTGCCAGCACGAAGGGACAGGGGAGCACCGGGGAGCTGTTTTTT	CASTKGQGSTGELFF
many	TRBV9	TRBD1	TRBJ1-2	TGTGCCAGCAGCGTAGCGACAGGGGGTGAACATGGCTACACCTTC	CASSVATGGEHGYTF
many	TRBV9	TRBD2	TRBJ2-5	TGTGCCAGCAGCGGCGGGGGCGAGAGCGGGGGGAGACAAGAGACCCAGTACTTC	CASSGGGESGGRQETQYF
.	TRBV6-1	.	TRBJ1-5	TGTGCCAGCAGTAAAGGGGGTGGGACCCAGCCCCAGCATTTT	CASSKGGGTQPQHF
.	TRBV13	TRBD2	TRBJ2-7	TGTGCCAGCAGCCCGGGGGCTAGCGGGAGTTACGAGCAGTACTTC	CASSPGASGSYEQYF
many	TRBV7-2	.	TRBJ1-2	TGTGCCAGCAGCTTAAACTTTCCGGTTCACGATGGCTACACCTTC	CASSLNFPVHDGYTF
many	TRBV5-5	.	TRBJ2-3	TGTGCCAGCAGCCCCAGAGGACAAGTCACAGATACGCAGTATTTT	CASSPRGQVTDTQYF
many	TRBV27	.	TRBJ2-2	TGTGCCAGCAGTTTATTTCAGACGAACACCGGGGAGCTGTTTTTT	CASSLFQTNTGELFF
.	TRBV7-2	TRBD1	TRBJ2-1	TGTGCCTGCTCTGGGGACGGGACAGGGAGGTATGAGCAGTTCTTC	CACSGDGTGRYEQFF
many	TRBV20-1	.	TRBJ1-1	TGCAGTGCTAGAGATCCCAGGGTCTCTATGAACACTGAAGCTTTCTTT	CSARDPRVSMNTEAFF
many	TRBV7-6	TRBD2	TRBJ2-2	TGTGCCAGCAGCCCAGCTAGCGGACGAAACACCGGGGAGCTGTTTTTT	CASSPASGRNTGELFF
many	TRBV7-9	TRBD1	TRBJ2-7	TGTGCCAGCAGCTTCCGACAGGGGACCTACGAGCAGTACTTC	CASSFRQGTYEQYF
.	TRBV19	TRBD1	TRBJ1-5	TGTGCCAGTAAGTCACAGGGGTCAGGGTGGCAGCCCCAGCATTTT	CASKSQGSGWQPQHF
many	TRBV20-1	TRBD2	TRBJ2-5	TGCAGTGCTACCCCCCCCGTGGGTAGCGGGAGTCAAGAGACCCAGTACTTC	CSATPPVGSGSQETQYF
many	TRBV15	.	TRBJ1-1	TGTGCCACCAGCAGAGACCTGGACGGGAACACTGAAGCTTTCTTT	CATSRDLDGNTEAFF